The T cell receptor beta chain under discussion was sequenced for a study of control samples from healthy donors and cancer patients. Profiling relied on immunoSEQ multiplex PCR, and the TCRdb table lists in-frame clones only, not all of them. The sample contains about 140,000 clones, 70% to 90% of which appear only once. The sample was blood. The clonotype comes from a woman aged 30 to 39 in good health.

CDR3 bases: TGTGCCAGCAGTGAAGTTGTTGAGACCCAGTACTTC. It codes for CASSEVVETQYF. J is TRBJ2-5 and V is TRBV6-1, with D unclear. The germline gives CDR1 MNHNS, CDR2 SASEGT. The CDR3 consists of 12 residues. Trimming cost V 1 base and J 5 bases, with 5 bases left between them.